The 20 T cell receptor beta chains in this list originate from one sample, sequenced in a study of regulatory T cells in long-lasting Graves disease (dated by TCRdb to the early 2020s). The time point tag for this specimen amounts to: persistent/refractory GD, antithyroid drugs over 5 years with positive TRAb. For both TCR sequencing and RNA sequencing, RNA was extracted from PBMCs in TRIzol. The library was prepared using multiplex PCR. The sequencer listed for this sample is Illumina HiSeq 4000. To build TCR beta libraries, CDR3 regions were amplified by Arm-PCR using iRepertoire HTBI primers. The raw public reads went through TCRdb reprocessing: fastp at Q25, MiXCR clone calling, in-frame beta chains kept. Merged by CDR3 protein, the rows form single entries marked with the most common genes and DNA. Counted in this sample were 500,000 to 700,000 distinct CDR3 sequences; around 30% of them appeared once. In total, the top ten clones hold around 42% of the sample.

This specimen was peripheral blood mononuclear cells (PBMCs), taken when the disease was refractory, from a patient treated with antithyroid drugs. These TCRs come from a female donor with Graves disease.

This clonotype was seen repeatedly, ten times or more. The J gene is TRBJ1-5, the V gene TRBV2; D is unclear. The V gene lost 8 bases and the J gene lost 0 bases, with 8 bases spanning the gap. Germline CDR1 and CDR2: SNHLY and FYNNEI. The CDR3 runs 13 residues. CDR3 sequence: CASQAVSNQPQHF. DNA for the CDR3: TGTGCCAGCCAGGCGGTTAGCAATCAGCCCCAGCATTTT.

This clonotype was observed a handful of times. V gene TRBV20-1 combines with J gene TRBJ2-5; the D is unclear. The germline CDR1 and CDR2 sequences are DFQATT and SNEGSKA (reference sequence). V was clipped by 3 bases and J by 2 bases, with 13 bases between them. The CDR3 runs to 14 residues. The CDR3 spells CSASSLVRQETQYF. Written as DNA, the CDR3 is TGCAGTGCTAGTTCGCTAGTAAGGCAAGAGACCCAGTACTTC.

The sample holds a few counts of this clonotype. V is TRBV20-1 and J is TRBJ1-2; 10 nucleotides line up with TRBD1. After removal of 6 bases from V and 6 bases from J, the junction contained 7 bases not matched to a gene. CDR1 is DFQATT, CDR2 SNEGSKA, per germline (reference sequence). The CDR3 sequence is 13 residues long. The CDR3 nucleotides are TGCAGTGCGAGGACAGGGGGTGCTAATGGCTACACCTTC. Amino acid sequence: CSARTGGANGYTF.

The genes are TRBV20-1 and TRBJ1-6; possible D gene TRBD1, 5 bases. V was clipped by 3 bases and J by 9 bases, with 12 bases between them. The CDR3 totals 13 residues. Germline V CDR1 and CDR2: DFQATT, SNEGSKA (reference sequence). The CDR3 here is CSASGGRGSPLHF. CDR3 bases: TGCAGTGCTAGCGGGGGACGGGGTTCACCCCTCCACTTT.

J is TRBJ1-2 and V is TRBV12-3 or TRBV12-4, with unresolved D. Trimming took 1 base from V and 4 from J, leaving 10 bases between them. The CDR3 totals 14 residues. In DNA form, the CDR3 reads TGTGCCAGCAGTTTAGGCTTAGAACTCTATGGCTACACCTTC. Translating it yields CASSLGLELYGYTF.

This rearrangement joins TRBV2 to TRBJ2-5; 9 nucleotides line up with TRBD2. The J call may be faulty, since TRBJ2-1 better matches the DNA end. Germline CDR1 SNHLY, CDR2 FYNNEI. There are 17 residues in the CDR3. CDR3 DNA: TGTGCCAGCAGTCGAAGGGTAACGGGACTAGCCCTCAATGAGCAGTTCTTC. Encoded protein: CASSRRVTGLALNEQFF.

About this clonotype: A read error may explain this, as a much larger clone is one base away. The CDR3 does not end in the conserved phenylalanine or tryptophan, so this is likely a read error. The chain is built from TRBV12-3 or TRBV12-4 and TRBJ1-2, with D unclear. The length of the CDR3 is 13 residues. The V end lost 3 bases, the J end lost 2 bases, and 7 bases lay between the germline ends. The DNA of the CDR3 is TGTGCCAGCAGTTTTATGGACAACTATGGCTACACCCTC. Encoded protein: CASSFMDNYGYTL.

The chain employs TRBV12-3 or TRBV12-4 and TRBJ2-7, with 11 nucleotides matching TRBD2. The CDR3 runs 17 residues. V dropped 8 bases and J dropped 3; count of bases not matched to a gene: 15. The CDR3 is CASRSPPGTSGLYEQYF. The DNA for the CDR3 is TGTGCCAGCCGTTCCCCCCCCGGGACTAGCGGACTCTACGAGCAGTACTTC.

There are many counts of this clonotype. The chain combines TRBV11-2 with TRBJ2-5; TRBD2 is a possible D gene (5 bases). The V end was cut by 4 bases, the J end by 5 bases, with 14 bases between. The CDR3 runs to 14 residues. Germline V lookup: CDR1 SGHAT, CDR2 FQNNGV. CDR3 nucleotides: TGTGCCAGCAGCTCATTCACACGAGGGGAGACCCAGTACTTC. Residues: CASSSFTRGETQYF.

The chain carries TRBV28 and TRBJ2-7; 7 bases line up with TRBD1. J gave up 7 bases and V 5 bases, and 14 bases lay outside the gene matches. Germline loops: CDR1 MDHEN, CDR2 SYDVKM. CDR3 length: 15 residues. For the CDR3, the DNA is TGTGCCAGCAGTCACAACAGGGGCCAAACGGGGGAGCAGTACTTC. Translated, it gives CASSHNRGQTGEQYF.

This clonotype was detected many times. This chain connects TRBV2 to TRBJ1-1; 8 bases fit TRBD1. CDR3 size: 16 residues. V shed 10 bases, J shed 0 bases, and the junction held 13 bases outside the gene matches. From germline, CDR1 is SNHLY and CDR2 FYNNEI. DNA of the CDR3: TGTGCCACCCTTGGGGGGACAGGAGCCATGAACACTGAAGCTTTCTTT. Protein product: CATLGGTGAMNTEAFF. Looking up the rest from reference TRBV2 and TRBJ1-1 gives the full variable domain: EPEVTQTPSHQVTQMGQEVILRCVPISNHLYFYWYRQILGQKVEFLVSFYNNEISEKSEIFDDQFSVERPDGSNFTLKIRSTKLEDSAMYFCATLGGTGAMNTEAFFGQGTRLTVV.

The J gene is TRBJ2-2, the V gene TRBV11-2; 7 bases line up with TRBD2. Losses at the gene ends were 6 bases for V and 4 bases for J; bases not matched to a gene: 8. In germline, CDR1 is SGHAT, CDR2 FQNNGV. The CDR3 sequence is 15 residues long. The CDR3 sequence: CASSHPSGATGELFF. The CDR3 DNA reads TGTGCCAGCAGTCATCCTAGCGGAGCCACCGGGGAGCTGTTTTTT. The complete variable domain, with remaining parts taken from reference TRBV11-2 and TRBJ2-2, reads EAGVAQSPRYKIIEKRQSVAFWCNPISGHATLYWYQQILGQGPKLLIQFQNNGVVDDSQLPKDRFSAERLKGVDSTLKIQPAKLEDSAVYLCASSHPSGATGELFFGEGSRLTVL.

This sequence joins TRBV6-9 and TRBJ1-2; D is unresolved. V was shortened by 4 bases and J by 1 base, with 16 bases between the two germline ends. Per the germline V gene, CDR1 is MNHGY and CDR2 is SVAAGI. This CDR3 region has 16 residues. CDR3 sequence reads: CASSLHPPVGNYGYTF. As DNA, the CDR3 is TGTGCCAGCAGTTTGCACCCCCCGGTCGGTAACTATGGCTACACCTTC.

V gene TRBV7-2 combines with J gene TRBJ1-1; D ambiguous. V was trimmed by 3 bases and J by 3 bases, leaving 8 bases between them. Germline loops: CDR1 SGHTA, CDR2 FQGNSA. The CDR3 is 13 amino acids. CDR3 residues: CASSFTWYTEAFF. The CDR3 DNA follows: TGTGCCAGCAGCTTCACGTGGTACACTGAAGCTTTCTTT. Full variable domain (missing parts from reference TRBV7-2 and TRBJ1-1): GAGVSQSPSNKVTEKGKDVELRCDPISGHTALYWYRQSLGQGLEFLIYFQGNSAPDKSGLPSDRFSAERTGGSVSTLTIQRTQQEDSAVYLCASSFTWYTEAFFGQGTRLTVV.

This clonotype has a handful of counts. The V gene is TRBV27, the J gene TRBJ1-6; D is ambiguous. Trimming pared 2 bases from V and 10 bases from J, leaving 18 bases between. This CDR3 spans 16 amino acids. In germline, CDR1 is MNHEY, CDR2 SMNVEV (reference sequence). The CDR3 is CASSLQAAGSGSPLHF. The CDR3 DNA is TGTGCCAGCAGTTTACAGGCCGCCGGGTCGGGGTCACCCCTCCACTTT.

The CDR3 region is CASSLRRGRGVNTEAFF. The CDR3 region has the DNA TGTGCCAGCAGCCTCCGGAGGGGACGGGGGGTGAACACTGAAGCTTTCTTT. The rearrangement links TRBV7-9 to TRBJ1-1, with D possibly being TRBD1 (5 bases). Germline V gene lookup returns CDR1 SEHNR and CDR2 FQNEAQ (reference sequence). CDR3 size: 17 residues. V gave up 5 bases and J gave up 0 bases, with 19 bases separating them.

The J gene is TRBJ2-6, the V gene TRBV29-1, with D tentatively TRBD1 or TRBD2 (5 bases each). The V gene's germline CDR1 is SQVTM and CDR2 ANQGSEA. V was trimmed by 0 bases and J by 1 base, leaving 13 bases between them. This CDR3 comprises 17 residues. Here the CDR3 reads CSVEDRGGGSGANVLTF. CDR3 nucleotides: TGCAGCGTTGAAGATCGGGGCGGTGGGTCTGGGGCCAACGTCCTGACTTTC.

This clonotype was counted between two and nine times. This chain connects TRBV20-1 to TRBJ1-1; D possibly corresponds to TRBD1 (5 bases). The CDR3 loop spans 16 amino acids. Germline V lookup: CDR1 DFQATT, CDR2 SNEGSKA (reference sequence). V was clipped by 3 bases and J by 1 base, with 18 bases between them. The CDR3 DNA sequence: TGCAGTGCTAGCCCGAGGTTTAGACAGCAGAACACTGAAGCTTTCTTT. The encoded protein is CSASPRFRQQNTEAFF.

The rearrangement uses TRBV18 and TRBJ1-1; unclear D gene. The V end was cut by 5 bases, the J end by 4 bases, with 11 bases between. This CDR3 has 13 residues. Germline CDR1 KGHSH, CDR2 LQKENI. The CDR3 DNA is TGTGCCAGCTCAGCCTTAAAGAGCACTGAAGCTTTCTTT. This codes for CASSALKSTEAFF.

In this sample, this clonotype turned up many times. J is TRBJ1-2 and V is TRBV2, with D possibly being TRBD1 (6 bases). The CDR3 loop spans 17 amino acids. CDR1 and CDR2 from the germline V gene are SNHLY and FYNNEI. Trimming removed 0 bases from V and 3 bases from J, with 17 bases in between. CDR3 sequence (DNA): TGTGCCAGCAGTGAAGCATGGGACACACAAGAGGACTATGGCTACACCTTC. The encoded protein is CASSEAWDTQEDYGYTF.